This T cell receptor beta chain was documented in a study of cytomegalovirus exposure and HLA in healthy donors. As for the study in general: HLA-typed donors were the source of approximately 85 million unique TCRs, which an early data release held.

PCR used 60 Vbeta primers and 13 Jbeta primers. Using immunoSEQ multiplex PCR, the repertoire was profiled, and TCRdb retains in-frame clones only, with some absent. The data contain about 150,000 clones, roughly 82% of them singletons. The CDR3 is 18 residues long. The V gene lost 0 bases and the J gene lost 0 bases, with 14 bases spanning the gap. Germline assignment: CDR1 MGHRA and CDR2 YSYEKL. V and J are TRBV4-1 and TRBJ2-2, with D possibly TRBD2 on 7 matching bases. The TCR was taken from a woman between 50 and 59 years old in good health and CMV-seropositive. Input material: PBMCs. The CDR3 DNA reads as TGCGCCAGCAGCCAAGATAGGAGGGGGGGATCGAACACCGGGGAGCTGTTTTTT. Translation: CASSQDRRGGSNTGELFF.